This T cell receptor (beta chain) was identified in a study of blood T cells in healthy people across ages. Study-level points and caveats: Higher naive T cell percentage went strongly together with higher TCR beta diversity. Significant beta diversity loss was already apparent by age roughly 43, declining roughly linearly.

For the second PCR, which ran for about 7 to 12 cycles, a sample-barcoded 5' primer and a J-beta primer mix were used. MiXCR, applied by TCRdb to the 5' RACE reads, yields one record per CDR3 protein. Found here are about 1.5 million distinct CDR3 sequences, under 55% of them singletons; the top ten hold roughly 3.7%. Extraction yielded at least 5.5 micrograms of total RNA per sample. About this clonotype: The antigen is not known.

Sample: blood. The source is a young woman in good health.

Here the CDR3 reads CASSVKQGGAPSEGEQYF. CDR3 DNA sequence: TGTGCCAGCAGCGTAAAACAGGGGGGCGCTCCTAGCGAGGGTGAGCAGTACTTC. The genes are TRBV9 and TRBJ2-5, with 8 positions matching TRBD1. Trimming removed 1 base from V and 11 bases from J; junction bases left unmatched: 22. Per the germline V gene, CDR1 is SGDLS and CDR2 is YYNGEE. The CDR3 is 18 residues long.